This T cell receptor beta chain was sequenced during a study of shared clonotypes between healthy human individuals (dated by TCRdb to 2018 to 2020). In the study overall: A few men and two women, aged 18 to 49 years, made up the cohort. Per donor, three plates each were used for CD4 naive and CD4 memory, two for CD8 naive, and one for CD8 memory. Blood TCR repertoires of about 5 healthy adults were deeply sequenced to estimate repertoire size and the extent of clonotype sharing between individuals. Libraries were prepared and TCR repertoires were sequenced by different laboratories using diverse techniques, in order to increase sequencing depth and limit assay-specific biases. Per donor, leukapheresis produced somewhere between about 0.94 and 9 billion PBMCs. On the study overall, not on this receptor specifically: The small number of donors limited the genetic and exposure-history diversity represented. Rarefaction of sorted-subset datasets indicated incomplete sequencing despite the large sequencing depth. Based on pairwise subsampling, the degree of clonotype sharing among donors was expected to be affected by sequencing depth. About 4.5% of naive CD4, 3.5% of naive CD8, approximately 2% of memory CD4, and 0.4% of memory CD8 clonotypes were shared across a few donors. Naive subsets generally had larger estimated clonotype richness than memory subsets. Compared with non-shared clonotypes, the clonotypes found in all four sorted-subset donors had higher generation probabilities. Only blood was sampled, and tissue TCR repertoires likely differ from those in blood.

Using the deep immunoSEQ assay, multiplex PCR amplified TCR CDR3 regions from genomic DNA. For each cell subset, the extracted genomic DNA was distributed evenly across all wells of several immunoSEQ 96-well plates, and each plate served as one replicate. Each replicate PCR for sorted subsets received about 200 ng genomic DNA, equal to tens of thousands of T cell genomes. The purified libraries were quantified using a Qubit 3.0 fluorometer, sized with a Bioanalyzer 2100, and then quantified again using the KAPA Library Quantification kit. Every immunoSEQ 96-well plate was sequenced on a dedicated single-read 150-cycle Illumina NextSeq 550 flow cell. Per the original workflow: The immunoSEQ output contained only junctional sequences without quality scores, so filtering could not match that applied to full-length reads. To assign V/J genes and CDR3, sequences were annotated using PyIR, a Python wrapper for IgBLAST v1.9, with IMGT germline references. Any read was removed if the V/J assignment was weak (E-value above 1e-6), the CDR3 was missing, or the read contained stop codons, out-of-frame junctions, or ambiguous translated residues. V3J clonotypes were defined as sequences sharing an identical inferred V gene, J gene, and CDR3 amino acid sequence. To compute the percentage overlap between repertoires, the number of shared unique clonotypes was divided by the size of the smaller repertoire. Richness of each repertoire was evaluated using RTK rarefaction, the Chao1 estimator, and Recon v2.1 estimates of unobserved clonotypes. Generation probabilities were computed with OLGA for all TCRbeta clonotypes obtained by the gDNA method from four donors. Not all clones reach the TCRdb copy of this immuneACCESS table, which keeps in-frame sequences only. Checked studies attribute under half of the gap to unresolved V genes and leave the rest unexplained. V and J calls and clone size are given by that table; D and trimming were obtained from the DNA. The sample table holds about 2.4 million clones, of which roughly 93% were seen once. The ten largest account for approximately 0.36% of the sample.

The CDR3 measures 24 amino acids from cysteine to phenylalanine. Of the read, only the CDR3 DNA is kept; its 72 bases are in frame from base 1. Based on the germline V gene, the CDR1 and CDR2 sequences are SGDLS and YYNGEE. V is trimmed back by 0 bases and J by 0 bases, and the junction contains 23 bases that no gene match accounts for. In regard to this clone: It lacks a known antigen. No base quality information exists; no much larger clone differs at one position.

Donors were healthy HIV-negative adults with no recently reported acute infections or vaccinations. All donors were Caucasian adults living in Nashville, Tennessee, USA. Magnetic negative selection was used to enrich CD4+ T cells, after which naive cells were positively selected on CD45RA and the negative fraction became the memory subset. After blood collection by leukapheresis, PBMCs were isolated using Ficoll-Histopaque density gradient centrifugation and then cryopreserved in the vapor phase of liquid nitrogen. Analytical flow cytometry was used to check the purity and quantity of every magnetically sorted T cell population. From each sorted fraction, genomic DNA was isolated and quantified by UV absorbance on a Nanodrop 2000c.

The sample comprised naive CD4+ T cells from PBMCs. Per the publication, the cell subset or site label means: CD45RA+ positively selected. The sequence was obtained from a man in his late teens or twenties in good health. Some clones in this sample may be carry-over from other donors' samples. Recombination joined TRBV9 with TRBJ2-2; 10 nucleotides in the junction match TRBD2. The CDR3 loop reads CASSVALASGSPELPRANTGELFF. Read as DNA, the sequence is TGTGCCAGCAGCGTAGCTTTGGCTAGCGGGAGCCCGGAATTGCCTCGAGCGAACACCGGGGAGCTGTTTTTT.